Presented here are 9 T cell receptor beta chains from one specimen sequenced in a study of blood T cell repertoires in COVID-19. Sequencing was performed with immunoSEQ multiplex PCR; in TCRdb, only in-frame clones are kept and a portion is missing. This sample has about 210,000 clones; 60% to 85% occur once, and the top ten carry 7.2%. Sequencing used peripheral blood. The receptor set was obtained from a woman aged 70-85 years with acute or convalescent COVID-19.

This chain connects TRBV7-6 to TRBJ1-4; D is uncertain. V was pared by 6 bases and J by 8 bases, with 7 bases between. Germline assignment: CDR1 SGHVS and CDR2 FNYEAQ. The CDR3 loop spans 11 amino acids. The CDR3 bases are TGTGCCAGCAGTCGGAGCGAAAAACTGTTTTTT. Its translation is CASSRSEKLFF. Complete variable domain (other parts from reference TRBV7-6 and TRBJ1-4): GAGVSQSPRYKVTKRGQDVALRCDPISGHVSLYWYRQALGQGPEFLTYFNYEAQQDKSGLPNDRFSAERPEGSISTLTIQRTEQRDSAMYRCASSRSEKLFFGSGTQLSVL.

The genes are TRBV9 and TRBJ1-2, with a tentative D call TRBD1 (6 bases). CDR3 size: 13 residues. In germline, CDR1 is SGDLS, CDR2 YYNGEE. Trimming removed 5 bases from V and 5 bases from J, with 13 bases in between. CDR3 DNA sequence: TGTGCCAGCAGTCAGGGGAATGATTATGGCTACACCTTC. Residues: CASSQGNDYGYTF. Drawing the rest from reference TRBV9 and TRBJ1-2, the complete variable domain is DSGVTQTPKHLITATGQRVTLRCSPRSGDLSVYWYQQSLDQGLQFLIQYYNGEERAKGNILERFSAQQFPDLHSELNLSSLELGDSALYFCASSQGNDYGYTFGSGTRLTVV.

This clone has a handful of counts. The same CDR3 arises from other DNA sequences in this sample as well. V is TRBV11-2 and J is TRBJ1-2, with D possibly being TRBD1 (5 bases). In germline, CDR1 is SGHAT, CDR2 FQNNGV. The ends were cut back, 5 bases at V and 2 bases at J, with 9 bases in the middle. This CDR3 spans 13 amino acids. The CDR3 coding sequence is TGTGCCAGCAGCCCCGACAGAAACTATGGCTACACCTTC. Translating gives CASSPDRNYGYTF.

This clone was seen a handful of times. Here the CDR3 DNA reads TGTGCCAGCAGTTTAGGGACAAGTGAAAAACTGTTTTTT. It translates to CASSLGTSEKLFF. The chain uses TRBV12-3 or TRBV12-4 and TRBJ1-4; TRBD1 might be the D (5 bases). Trimming took off 1 base at V and 7 bases at J, with 7 bases between the two ends. This CDR3 has 13 residues.

CDR3 sequence reads: CASSVGPGTGAEEKLFF. For the CDR3, the DNA is TGTGCCAGCAGCGTTGGTCCGGGGACAGGGGCCGAGGAAAAACTGTTTTTT. The chain joins TRBV9 to TRBJ1-4, with TRBD1 matching 10 bases. The CDR3 length is 17 residues. Looked up from germline, CDR1 is SGDLS and CDR2 is YYNGEE. The V and J ends lost 2 bases and 8 bases, in that order; junction bases with no gene match: 12. Full variable domain (remainder filled in from reference TRBV9 and TRBJ1-4): DSGVTQTPKHLITATGQRVTLRCSPRSGDLSVYWYQQSLDQGLQFLIQYYNGEERAKGNILERFSAQQFPDLHSELNLSSLELGDSALYFCASSVGPGTGAEEKLFFGSGTQLSVL.

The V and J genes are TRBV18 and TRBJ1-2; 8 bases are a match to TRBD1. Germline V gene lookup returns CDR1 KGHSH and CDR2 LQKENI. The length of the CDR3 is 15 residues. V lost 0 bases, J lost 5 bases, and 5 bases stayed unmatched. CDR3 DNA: TGTGCCAGCTCACCACCGGGGGACAGGCAATATGGCTACACCTTC. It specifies CASSPPGDRQYGYTF.

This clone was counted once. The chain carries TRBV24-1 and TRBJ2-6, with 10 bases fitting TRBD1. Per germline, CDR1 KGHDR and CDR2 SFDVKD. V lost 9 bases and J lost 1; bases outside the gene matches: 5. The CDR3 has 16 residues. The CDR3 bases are TGTGCCACCGGAGGACAGGGGGTTTCTGGGGCCAACGTCCTGACTTTC. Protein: CATGGQGVSGANVLTF.

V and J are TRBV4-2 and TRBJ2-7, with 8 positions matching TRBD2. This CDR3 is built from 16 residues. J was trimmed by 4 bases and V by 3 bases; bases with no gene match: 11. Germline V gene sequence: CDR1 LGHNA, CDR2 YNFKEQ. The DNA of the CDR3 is TGTGCCAGCAGCCAGAGGAGCGGGGGAATCGGATACGAGCAGTACTTC. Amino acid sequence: CASSQRSGGIGYEQYF.

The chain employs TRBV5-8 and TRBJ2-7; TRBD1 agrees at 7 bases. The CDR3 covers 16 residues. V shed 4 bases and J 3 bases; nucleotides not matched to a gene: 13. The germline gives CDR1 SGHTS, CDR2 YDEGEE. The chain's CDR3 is CASSREPTGPSYEQYF. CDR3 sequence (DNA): TGTGCCAGCAGCCGCGAACCGACAGGGCCCAGCTACGAGCAGTACTTC.